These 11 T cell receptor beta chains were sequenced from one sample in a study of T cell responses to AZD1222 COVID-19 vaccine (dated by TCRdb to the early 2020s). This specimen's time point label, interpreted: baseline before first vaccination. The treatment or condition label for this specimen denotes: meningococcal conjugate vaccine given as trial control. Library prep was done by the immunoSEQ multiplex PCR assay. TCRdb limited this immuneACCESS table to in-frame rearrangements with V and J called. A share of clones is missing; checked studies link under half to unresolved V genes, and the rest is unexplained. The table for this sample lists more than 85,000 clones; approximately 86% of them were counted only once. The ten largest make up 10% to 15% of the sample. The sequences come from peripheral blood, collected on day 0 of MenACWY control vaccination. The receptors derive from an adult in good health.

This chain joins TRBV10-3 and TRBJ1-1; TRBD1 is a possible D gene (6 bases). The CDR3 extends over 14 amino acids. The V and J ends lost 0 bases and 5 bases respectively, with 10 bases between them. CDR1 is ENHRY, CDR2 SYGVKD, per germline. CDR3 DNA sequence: TGTGCCATCAGTGAGTCCCAGGGGAATACTGAAGCTTTCTTT. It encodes CAISESQGNTEAFF.

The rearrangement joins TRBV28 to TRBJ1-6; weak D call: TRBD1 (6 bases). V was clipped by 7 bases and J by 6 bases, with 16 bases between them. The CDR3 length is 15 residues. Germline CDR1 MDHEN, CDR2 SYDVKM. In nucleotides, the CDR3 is TGTGCCAGCACGCCCAGGGGTTGGGGTAATTCACCCCTCCACTTT. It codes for CASTPRGWGNSPLHF.

CDR3 in amino acids: CASRRRLAGGPGTGELFF. CDR3 DNA sequence: TGTGCCAGCCGTAGGCGACTAGCGGGAGGGCCAGGGACCGGGGAGCTGTTTTTT. This sequence joins TRBV19 and TRBJ2-2; 14 bases align to TRBD2. This CDR3 spans 18 amino acids. V shed 9 bases, J shed 5 bases, and the junction held 14 bases outside the gene matches. Per the germline V gene, CDR1 is LNHDA and CDR2 is SQIVND (reference sequence).

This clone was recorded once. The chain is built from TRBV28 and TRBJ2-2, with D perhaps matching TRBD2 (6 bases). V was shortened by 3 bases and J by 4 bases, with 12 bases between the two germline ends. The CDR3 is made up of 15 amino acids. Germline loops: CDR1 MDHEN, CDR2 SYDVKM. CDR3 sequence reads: CASSFSAGGTGELFF. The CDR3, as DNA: TGTGCCAGCAGTTTTTCAGCGGGCGGCACCGGGGAGCTGTTTTTT.

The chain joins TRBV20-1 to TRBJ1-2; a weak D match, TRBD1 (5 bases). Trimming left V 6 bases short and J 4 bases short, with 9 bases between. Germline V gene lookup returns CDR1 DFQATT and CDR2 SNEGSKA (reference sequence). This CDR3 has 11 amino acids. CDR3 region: CSAPDSYGYTF. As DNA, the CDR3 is TGCAGTGCCCCAGACAGCTATGGCTACACCTTC.

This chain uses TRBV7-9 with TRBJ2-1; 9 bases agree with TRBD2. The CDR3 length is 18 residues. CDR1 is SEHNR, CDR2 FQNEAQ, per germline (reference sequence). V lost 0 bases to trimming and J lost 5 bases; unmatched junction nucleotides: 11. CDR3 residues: CASSLARLAGGVHNEQFF. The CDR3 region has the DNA TGTGCCAGCAGCTTAGCCCGGTTGGCGGGGGGGGTCCACAATGAGCAGTTCTTC. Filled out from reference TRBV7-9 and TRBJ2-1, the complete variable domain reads DTGVSQNPRHKITKRGQNVTFRCDPISEHNRLYWYRQTLGQGPEFLTYFQNEAQLEKSRLLSDRFSAERPKGSFSTLEIQRTEQGDSAMYLCASSLARLAGGVHNEQFFGPGTRLTVL.

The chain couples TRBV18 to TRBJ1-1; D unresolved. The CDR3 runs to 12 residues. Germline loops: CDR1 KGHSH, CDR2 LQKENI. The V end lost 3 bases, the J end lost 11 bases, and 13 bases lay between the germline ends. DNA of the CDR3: TGTGCCAGCTCACCCGACCCTCCGGCGGCTTTCTTT. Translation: CASSPDPPAAFF. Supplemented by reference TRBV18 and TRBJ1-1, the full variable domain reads NAGVMQNPRHLVRRRGQEARLRCSPMKGHSHVYWYRQLPEEGLKFMVYLQKENIIDESGMPKERFSAEFPKEGPSILRIQQVVRGDSAAYFCASSPDPPAAFFGQGTRLTVV.

Here the CDR3 DNA reads TGTGCCAGCCAGGGCCAGGCGAACACTGAAGCTTTCTTT. Its protein is CASQGQANTEAFF. The gene calls are TRBV11-1 and TRBJ1-1; weak D call: TRBD1 (5 bases). Trimming took 8 bases from V and 1 from J, leaving 11 bases between them. The CDR3 is 13 amino acids. CDR1 SGHAT and CDR2 FQDESV come from the germline V gene (reference sequence).

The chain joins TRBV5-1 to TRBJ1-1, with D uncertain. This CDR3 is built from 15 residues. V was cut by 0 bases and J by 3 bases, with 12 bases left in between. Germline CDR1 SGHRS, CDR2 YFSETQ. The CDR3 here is CASSLDVSGYTEAFF. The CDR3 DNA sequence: TGCGCCAGCAGCTTGGACGTTAGTGGGTACACTGAAGCTTTCTTT.

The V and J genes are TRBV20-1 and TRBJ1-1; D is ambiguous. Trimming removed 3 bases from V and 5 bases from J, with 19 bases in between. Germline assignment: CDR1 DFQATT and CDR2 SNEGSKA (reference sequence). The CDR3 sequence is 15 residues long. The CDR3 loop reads CSASWDWVRLTEAFF. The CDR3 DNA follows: TGCAGTGCTAGTTGGGATTGGGTAAGGTTGACTGAAGCTTTCTTT.

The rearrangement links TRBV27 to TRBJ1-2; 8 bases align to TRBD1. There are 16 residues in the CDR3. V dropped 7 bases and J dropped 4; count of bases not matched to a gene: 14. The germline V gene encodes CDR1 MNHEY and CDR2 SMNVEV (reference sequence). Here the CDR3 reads CASIHLGQGKSYGYTF. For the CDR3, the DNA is TGTGCCAGCATCCACCTCGGACAGGGAAAAAGCTATGGCTACACCTTC.